This TCR beta chain was profiled in a study of PD-1 blockade in mismatch repair-deficient tumors. The CDR3 contains 13 residues. Germline V gives CDR1 SGHDN, CDR2 FVKESK. The V gene lost 1 base and the J gene lost 8 bases, with 8 bases spanning the gap. TCR sequencing covered a few patients who responded to pembrolizumab. Here immunoSEQ multiplex PCR was the method, and the copy in TCRdb shows in-frame clones only, minus some. Of some 84,000 clones listed, roughly 80% are singletons. The receptor comes from an adult with mismatch repair-deficient cancer. Sample: peripheral blood, taken 12 weeks after starting pembrolizumab. The J gene is TRBJ1-4, the V gene TRBV14; D unresolved. CDR3 coding DNA: TGTGCCAGCAGCCAAGGGGTTGGAGAAAAACTGTTTTTT. Amino acid sequence: CASSQGVGEKLFF.